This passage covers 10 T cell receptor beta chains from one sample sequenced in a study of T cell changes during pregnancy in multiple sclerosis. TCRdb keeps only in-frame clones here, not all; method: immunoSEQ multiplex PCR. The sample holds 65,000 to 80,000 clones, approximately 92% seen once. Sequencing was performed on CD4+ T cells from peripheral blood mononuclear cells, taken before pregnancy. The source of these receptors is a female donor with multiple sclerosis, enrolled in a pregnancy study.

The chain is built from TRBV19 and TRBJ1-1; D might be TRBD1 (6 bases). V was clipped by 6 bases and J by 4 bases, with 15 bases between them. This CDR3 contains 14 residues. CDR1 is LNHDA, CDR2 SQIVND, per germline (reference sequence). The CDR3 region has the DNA TGTGCCAGTAGCCCCCTGGCAGGGGCCACTGAAGCTTTCTTT. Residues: CASSPLAGATEAFF.

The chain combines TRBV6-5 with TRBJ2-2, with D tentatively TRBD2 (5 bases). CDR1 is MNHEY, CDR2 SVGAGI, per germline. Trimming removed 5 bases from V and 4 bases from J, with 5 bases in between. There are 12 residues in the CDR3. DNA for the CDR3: TGTGCCAGCAGTCGGGGCACCGGGGAGCTGTTTTTT. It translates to CASSRGTGELFF.

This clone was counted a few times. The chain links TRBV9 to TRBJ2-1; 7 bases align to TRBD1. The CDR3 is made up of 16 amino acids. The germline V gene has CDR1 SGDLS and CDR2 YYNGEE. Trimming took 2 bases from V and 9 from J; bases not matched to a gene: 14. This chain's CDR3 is CASSVGDRAQSAEQFF. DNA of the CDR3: TGTGCCAGCAGCGTTGGGGACAGAGCGCAGAGTGCTGAGCAGTTCTTC.

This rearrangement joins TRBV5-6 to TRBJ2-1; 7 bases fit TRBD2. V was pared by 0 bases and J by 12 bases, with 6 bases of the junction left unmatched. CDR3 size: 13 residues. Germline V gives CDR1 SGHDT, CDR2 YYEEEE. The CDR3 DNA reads TGTGCCAGCAGCTTGGCAGGGCCGGGGGGGCAGTTCTTC. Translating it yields CASSLAGPGGQFF. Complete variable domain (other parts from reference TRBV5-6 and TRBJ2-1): DAGVTQSPTHLIKTRGQQVTLRCSPKSGHDTVSWYQQALGQGPQFIFQYYEEEERQRGNFPDRFSGHQFPNYSSELNVNALLLGDSALYLCASSLAGPGGQFFGPGTRLTVL.

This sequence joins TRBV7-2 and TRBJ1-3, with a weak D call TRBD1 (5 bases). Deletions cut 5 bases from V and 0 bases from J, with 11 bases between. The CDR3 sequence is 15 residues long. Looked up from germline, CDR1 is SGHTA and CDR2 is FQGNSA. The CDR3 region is CASSPTGASGNTIYF. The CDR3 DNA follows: TGTGCCAGCAGCCCGACTGGGGCCTCTGGAAACACCATATATTTT.

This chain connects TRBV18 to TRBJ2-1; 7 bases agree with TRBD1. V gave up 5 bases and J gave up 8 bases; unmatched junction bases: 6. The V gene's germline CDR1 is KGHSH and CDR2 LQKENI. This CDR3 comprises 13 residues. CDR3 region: CASSIGQDHEQFF. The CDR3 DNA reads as TGTGCCAGCTCAATTGGACAGGACCATGAGCAGTTCTTC. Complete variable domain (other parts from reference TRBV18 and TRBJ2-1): NAGVMQNPRHLVRRRGQEARLRCSPMKGHSHVYWYRQLPEEGLKFMVYLQKENIIDESGMPKERFSAEFPKEGPSILRIQQVVRGDSAAYFCASSIGQDHEQFFGPGTRLTVL.

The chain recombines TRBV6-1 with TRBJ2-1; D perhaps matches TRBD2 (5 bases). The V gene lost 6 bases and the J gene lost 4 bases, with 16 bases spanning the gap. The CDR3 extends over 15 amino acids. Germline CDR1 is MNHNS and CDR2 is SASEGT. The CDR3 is CASSVHGGLYNEQFF. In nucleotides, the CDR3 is TGTGCCAGCAGCGTTCACGGAGGACTTTACAATGAGCAGTTCTTC.

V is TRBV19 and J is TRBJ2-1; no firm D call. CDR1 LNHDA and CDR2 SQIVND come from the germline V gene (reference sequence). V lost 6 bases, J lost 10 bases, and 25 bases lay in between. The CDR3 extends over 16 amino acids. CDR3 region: CASSDLAPHPFGEQFF. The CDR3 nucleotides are TGTGCCAGTAGCGACTTAGCACCGCACCCCTTTGGGGAGCAGTTCTTC.

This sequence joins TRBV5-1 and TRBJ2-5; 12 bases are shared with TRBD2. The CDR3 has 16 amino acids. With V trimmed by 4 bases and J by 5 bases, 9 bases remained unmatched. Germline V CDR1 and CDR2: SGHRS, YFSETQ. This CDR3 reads CASSPRLAGDKETQYF. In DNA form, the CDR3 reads TGCGCCAGCAGCCCTCGACTAGCGGGAGATAAGGAGACCCAGTACTTC. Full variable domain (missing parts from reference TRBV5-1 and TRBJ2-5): KAGVTQTPRYLIKTRGQQVTLSCSPISGHRSVSWYQQTPGQGLQFLFEYFSETQRNKGNFPGRFSGRQFSNSRSEMNVSTLELGDSALYLCASSPRLAGDKETQYFGPGTRLLVL.

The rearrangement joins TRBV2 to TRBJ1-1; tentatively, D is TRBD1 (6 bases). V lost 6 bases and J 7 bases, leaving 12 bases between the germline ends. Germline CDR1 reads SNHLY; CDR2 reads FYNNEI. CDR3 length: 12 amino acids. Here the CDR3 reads CASRVQGGEAFF. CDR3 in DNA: TGTGCCAGCAGAGTACAGGGTGGTGAAGCTTTCTTT.